This T cell receptor (beta chain) was sequenced in a study of identical twins. This clonotype was detected only a few times. Its specificity is not known. A universal primer binding site was introduced by template switching. The final cDNA contained unique molecular identifiers. TCRdb redid the calling of the 5' RACE reads with MiXCR, one entry per CDR3 protein. The profile covers roughly 630,000 distinct CDR3 sequences, with 7.1% appearing a single time and about 1.6% taken by the ten largest. Study-wide results and caveats: When twins shared out-of-frame alpha sequences, those sequences had excess low generation probability. In cord blood, abundant beta clonotypes had fewer insertions; memory showed no trend.

The CDR3 totals 13 residues. Germline assignment: CDR1 WNHNN and CDR2 SYGVQD (reference sequence). V was shortened by 6 bases and J by 9 bases, with 15 bases between the two germline ends. The sample also formed part of further work on yellow fever vaccine responses in identical twins. From that report: In identical twins, vaccine T cell responses appeared partly shared and partly individual.

Sequenced input: PBMCs. The chain employs TRBV10-1 and TRBJ2-1; D not certain. This TCR was recovered from a young woman in good health. CDR3 sequence: CASSPAEVGEQFF. In DNA form, the CDR3 reads TGCGCCAGCAGCCCCGCTGAGGTTGGTGAGCAGTTCTTC.